The TCR beta chain under discussion was sequenced for a study of regulatory T cells in long-lasting Graves disease. The germline V gene has CDR1 SGHDT and CDR2 YYEEEE. Trimming took 0 bases from V and 0 from J, leaving 7 bases between them. CDR3 length: 15 residues. As for time point: newly diagnosed GD, antithyroid drugs for less than 3 months. Isolated PBMC RNA provided the starting material for the TCR library. iRepertoire HTBI primers and Arm-PCR of CDR3 regions built TCR beta libraries. TCRdb reprocessed the multiplex PCR reads with MiXCR, giving one entry per CDR3 protein. The sample has more than 350,000 distinct CDR3 sequences, about 16% seen once. These data were also reused for a study on T cells in Graves' hyperthyroidism and ophthalmopathy. In that study: Among clonotypes expanded in thyroid above 0.001, most were also found in blood. Model-based prediction identified ophthalmopathy a median approximately 6 months prior to its onset.

The rearrangement links TRBV5-6 to TRBJ1-3, with D maybe TRBD1 (5 bases). Source: peripheral blood mononuclear cells (PBMCs), taken at new diagnosis, from a patient treated with antithyroid drugs. The receptor's source is a young woman with Graves disease. This CDR3 is CASSLGQSSGNTIYF. The CDR3, as DNA: TGTGCCAGCAGCTTGGGACAGAGCTCTGGAAACACCATATATTTT.